One and the same sample provided the 19 T cell receptor delta chains below, sequenced in a study of gamma-delta T cells after stem cell transplantation. TCRdb re-called the RT-PCR reads through CATT. The table lists 1,400 to 1,500 delta-chain clones, roughly 6.2% of them singletons. Source material: gamma-delta T cells. These receptors came from a human donor. It is not recorded whose cells these are; they may come from a transplant donor.

This clone occurred a few times. The protein TCRdb lists belongs to a much larger clone and differs from this DNA's translation at residue 6, which points to a read error; the protein shown is made from the DNA. CDR3 residues: CACDSIEGGNTDKLIF. The CDR3 DNA reads as TGTGCCTGTGACTCGATAGAGGGGGGGAACACCGATAAACTCATCTTT. The genes are TRDV2 and TRDJ1; possibly TRDD3 for D (6 bases). Germline lookup yields CDR1 GEAIGNYY and CDR2 EKD. The CDR3 is 16 amino acids. Deletions cut 3 bases from V and 0 bases from J, with 16 bases between.

As regards this clone: Given a far larger clone just one base away, this is likely a sequencing read error. Other DNA sequences within the sample encode an identical CDR3. The chain joins TRDV2 to TRDJ1; TRDD3 agrees at 9 bases. The CDR3 spans 16 residues. The V gene's germline CDR1 is GEAIGNYY and CDR2 EKD. The CDR3 DNA sequence: TGCGCCTGTGACCCCTTGGGGGATAGATACACCGATAAACTCATCTTT. Amino acids: CACDPLGDRYTDKLIF.

This clone was observed at least ten times. A far larger clone lies a single base away; this is likely a read error. This chain joins TRDV2 and TRDJ2; D is ambiguous. Germline values: CDR1 GEAIGNYY, CDR2 EKD. Trimming shortened V by 1 base and J by 2 bases, and 19 bases separated the two germline ends. The length of the CDR3 is 18 residues. The CDR3: CACDTLRTTDPLTAQLFF. Written as DNA, the CDR3 is TGTGCCTGTGACACTCTGAGGACCACGGACCCCTTGACAGCACAACTCTTCTTT.

There are a few counts of this clone. A read error likely explains why the TCRdb protein, taken from a much larger clone, differs from this DNA's translation at residue 8; the protein shown is translated from the DNA. The chain is built from TRDV2 and TRDJ1; perhaps TRDD3 as D (5 bases). This CDR3 has 19 amino acids. The V end lost 0 bases, the J end lost 0 bases, and 22 bases lay between the germline ends. Germline values: CDR1 GEAIGNYY, CDR2 EKD. The CDR3 nucleotides are TGTGCCTGTGACACCGTCTTGGCGGGGGCCACGCCGTACACCGATAAACTCATCTTT. Translation gives CACDTVLAGATPYTDKLIF.

On this clone itself: It differs at one base from a far larger clone, so likely a read error. This specimen includes other DNA sequences encoding the same CDR3. This rearrangement joins TRDV2 to TRDJ1; D might be TRDD3 (6 bases). The CDR3 is 15 amino acids. Germline loops: CDR1 GEAIGNYY, CDR2 EKD. The CDR3 DNA is TGTGCCTGTGACACCGTCGGGGATGTCGGAGATAAACTCATCTTC. This encodes CACDTVGDVGDKLIF.

Comment on this clone: A far larger clone is one nucleotide away, so this likely arose from a read error. Other DNA sequences within the sample encode an identical CDR3. The V gene is TRDV2, the J gene TRDJ1; D gene ambiguous. Germline lookup yields CDR1 GEAIGNYY and CDR2 EKD. V lost 3 bases and J lost 1, with 23 bases in between. There are 18 residues in the CDR3. The CDR3 loop is CACDEVATGASGTDKLIF. The CDR3, as DNA: TGTGCCTGTGACGAGGTCGCTACAGGTGCTTCTGGCACCGATAAACTCATCTTT.

By proportion, this clone is large (0.1 to 1%). The sample carries other DNA sequences with the same CDR3. The chain combines TRDV2 with TRDJ1, with D perhaps matching TRDD1 (5 bases). CDR1 is GEAIGNYY and CDR2 is EKD in the germline V gene. V was cut by 1 base and J by 0 bases, with 23 bases left in between. This CDR3 comprises 19 residues. CDR3 nucleotide sequence: TGTGCCTGTGACACGCTGGCGAGAAATCTAGAAACGGACACCGATAAACTCATCTTT. Its translation is CACDTLARNLETDTDKLIF.

Concerning this clone: TCRdb records a much larger clone's protein for this DNA, with a difference at residue 4 that likely arises from a read error; the protein given is the translation of the DNA. The chain combines TRDV2 with TRDJ3, with D hard to call. The CDR3 spans 18 residues. The germline CDR1 and CDR2 sequences are GEAIGNYY and EKD. V was pared by 5 bases and J by 0 bases, with 16 bases between. Here the CDR3 reads CACGPTGLHSWDTRQMFF. DNA for the CDR3: TGTGCCTGTGGCCCAACCGGGCTTCACTCCTGGGACACCCGACAGATGTTTTTC.

Judged by abundance, this clone is large (0.1 to 1%). This sample includes further DNA sequences coding for the same CDR3. The rearrangement uses TRDV1 and TRDJ1; D is perhaps TRDD2 or TRDD3 (7 bases each). V shed 4 bases and J shed 0 bases, with 30 bases lying between them. The CDR3 has 21 residues. CDR1 is TSWWSYY, CDR2 QGS, per germline. Here the CDR3 reads CALGVPFLMGGYARYTDKLIF. The CDR3 nucleotides are TGTGCTCTTGGGGTTCCCTTCCTCATGGGCGGATACGCAAGGTACACCGATAAACTCATCTTT.

Judged by abundance, this clone is medium-sized (0.01 to 0.1%). V gene TRDV2 combines with J gene TRDJ3; D is undetermined. The V end lost 3 bases, the J end lost 0 bases, and 14 bases lay between the germline ends. The CDR3 runs 18 residues. The V gene's germline CDR1 is GEAIGNYY and CDR2 EKD. The CDR3 is CACDSVMLSSWDTRQMFF. Written as DNA, the CDR3 is TGTGCCTGTGACTCCGTAATGCTGAGCTCCTGGGACACCCGACAGATGTTTTTC.

Sample share makes this clone large. The same CDR3 arises from other DNA sequences in this sample as well. V usage is TRDV2 and J usage is TRDJ1; 7 positions agree with TRDD3. With 3 bases clipped from V and 2 bases from J, the junction kept 5 bases outside the gene matches. The germline gives CDR1 GEAIGNYY, CDR2 EKD. This CDR3 region has 14 residues. Here the CDR3 DNA reads TGTGCCTGTGACTCGTGGGGGACGACCGATAAACTCATCTTT. Amino acid sequence: CACDSWGTTDKLIF.

Comment on this clone: A read error likely explains why the TCRdb protein, taken from a much larger clone, differs from this DNA's translation at residue 17; the protein shown is translated from the DNA. V usage is TRDV2 and J usage is TRDJ1; the match to TRDD3 covers 11 bases. Germline lookup yields CDR1 GEAIGNYY and CDR2 EKD. The CDR3 sequence is 19 residues long. This CDR3 reads CACDTVGLGDTPYTDKPIF. The CDR3 coding sequence is TGTGCCTGTGACACCGTCGGCCTGGGGGATACACCGTACACCGATAAACCCATCTTT.

Regarding this clone: This probably arose from a read error, given a far larger clone one base away. At the DNA level, this CDR3 is encoded by other sequences in the same sample as well. J is TRDJ2 and V is TRDV2, with 12 positions matching TRDD3. Germline values: CDR1 GEAIGNYY, CDR2 EKD. The CDR3 covers 18 residues. CDR3 nucleotides: TGTGCCTGTGACCCAGTACTGGGGGATACCGTTTTGACAGCACAACTCTTCTTC. Translation: CACDPVLGDTVLTAQLFF.

This clone was counted between two and nine times. It differs at one base from a far larger clone, so likely a read error. This specimen includes other DNA sequences encoding the same CDR3. J is TRDJ1 and V is TRDV2, with unresolved D. Trimming stripped 0 bases from V and 0 bases from J, with 16 bases between. The CDR3 contains 17 residues. Per germline, CDR1 GEAIGNYY and CDR2 EKD. Written as DNA, the CDR3 is TGTGCCTGTGACACCGTCCAGCGCTTACCCTACACCGATAAACTCATCTTT. Amino acid sequence: CACDTVQRLPYTDKLIF.

Remarks on this clone: TCRdb assigns this DNA the protein of a much larger clone, which departs from its translation at residue 6; this likely reflects a read error, and the protein shown comes from translating the DNA. The chain joins TRDV2 to TRDJ1; 13 bases are a match to TRDD3. V was clipped by 3 bases and J by 0 bases; unmatched bases: 18. This CDR3 is built from 21 residues. The germline CDR1 and CDR2 sequences are GEAIGNYY and EKD. The CDR3 reads CACDSALLGDTGTLNTDKLIF. In DNA form, the CDR3 reads TGTGCCTGTGACTCCGCCCTACTGGGGGATACGGGGACCCTGAACACCGATAAACTCATCTTT.

By sample fraction, this clone is large. V is TRDV2 and J is TRDJ3, with TRDD3 identical over 12 bases. CDR3 length: 21 amino acids. Unmatched junction bases numbered 11, after V lost 1 base and J lost 2 bases. CDR1 is GEAIGNYY, CDR2 EKD, per germline. This CDR3 reads CACDTISTGGYSPWDTRQMFF. CDR3 DNA sequence: TGTGCCTGTGACACTATCAGTACTGGGGGATACAGCCCCTGGGACACCCGACAGATGTTTTTC.

This clone was found a few times. The protein held in TCRdb is that of a much larger clone and does not match this DNA's translation at residue 5, likely because of a read error; the protein shown is translated from the DNA. V gene TRDV2 combines with J gene TRDJ3, with TRDD3 identical over 11 bases. Germline V gene lookup returns CDR1 GEAIGNYY and CDR2 EKD. The CDR3 totals 21 residues. Unmatched junction bases numbered 14, after V lost 3 bases and J lost 2 bases. CDR3 sequence: CACDAAGLGDTRAWDTRQMFF. The CDR3 region has the DNA TGTGCCTGTGACGCCGCGGGGCTGGGGGATACCCGCGCCTGGGACACCCGACAGATGTTTTTC.

This clone is large within its sample. The identical CDR3 is also encoded by other nucleotide sequences in the sample. The rearrangement links TRDV2 to TRDJ1; D ambiguous. V gave up 4 bases and J gave up 0 bases, with 8 bases separating them. The CDR3 covers 13 residues. Looked up from germline, CDR1 is GEAIGNYY and CDR2 is EKD. CDR3 coding DNA: TGTGCCTGTGATGCTATCCACACCGATAAACTCATCTTT. It yields the protein CACDAIHTDKLIF.

Only a few counts were recorded for this clone. The protein TCRdb lists belongs to a much larger clone and differs from this DNA's translation at residue 3, which points to a read error; the protein shown is made from the DNA. The rearrangement uses TRDV2 and TRDJ1, with 13 bases that match TRDD3. Germline lookup yields CDR1 GEAIGNYY and CDR2 EKD. The CDR3 contains 16 residues. Here the CDR3 DNA reads TGTGCCCGTGACACACTGGGGGATACGCGGACCGATAAACTCATCTTT. It yields the protein CARDTLGDTRTDKLIF.